This TCR beta chain comes out of a study of T cell repertoires in cytomegalovirus infection. As concerns this clonotype: Its target is not known.

Using its own MiXCR run on the reads, TCRdb lists one record per CDR3 protein. The sample lists 750,000 to 900,000 distinct CDR3 sequences, just under 30% occurring once. The sequencing used cultured CD8+ T cells from PBMCs, collected from culture after CMV antigen stimulation. The origin of this receptor is a human donor in good health (CMV status not recorded). Some clones in this sample may be carry-over from other donors' samples.

This CDR3 is CASSPRPGAYEQYF. CDR3 DNA: TGTGCCAGCAGCCCCCGCCCGGGAGCCTACGAGCAGTACTTC. V usage is TRBV11-3 and J usage is TRBJ2-7; a weak D match, TRBD2 (6 bases). Germline CDR1 is SGHNT and CDR2 is YENEEA. The V end lost 5 bases, the J end lost 2 bases, and 13 bases lay between the germline ends. The CDR3 length is 14 residues.